The T cell receptor beta chain under discussion was sequenced for a study of cytomegalovirus exposure and HLA in healthy donors listed by TCRdb under 2017. About the study as a whole: The 500 to 700 repertoires of the first cohort and the 120 validation repertoires were produced on the same platform, according to a later analysis. The study aimed to test whether signatures of past pathogen exposure could be identified by cataloging public T cell receptors. The study combined high-throughput TCR immunosequencing, statistical association of individual TCRs with disease status, and machine learning to predict cytomegalovirus infection status. In addition to the first cohort of 666 subjects, a separate validation cohort of 130 or so different subjects was used. Summary of the overall study and its limitations: The validation cohort had no HLA typing available for a later analysis, so co-occurrence within that cohort was assessed over all 130 or so repertoires. In a later analysis, TCRs clustered in the first cohort were found to also tend to co-occur in the 120 or so validation repertoires, with 94% of cluster scores above 0. While some public TCRs were present in many individuals, most TCR sequences turned up only very rarely across donors. The classifier was reported to diagnose cytomegalovirus status with high specificity and sensitivity in both the original cohort and the validation cohort. According to the authors, the approach could potentially be generalized to other disease states and immunological phenotypes. In vitro tests confirmed that a few of the cytomegalovirus-associated TCR beta chains recognize cytomegalovirus antigens. The study gave a list of about 160 TCR beta chains associated with cytomegalovirus.

V lost 1 base and J lost 9 bases; the stretch between them is 18 bases long. The CDR1 and CDR2 encoded by the germline V gene are KGHSH and LQKENI. The CDR3 numbers 15 residues from cysteine through phenylalanine. Just the 45-base CDR3 DNA is kept, in frame starting at base 1. The protocol used for the library was the immunoSEQ multiplex PCR assay. In the authors' own workflow: To diagnose cytomegalovirus status from the catalog of TCR beta chain sequences, a statistical classification framework was built. The clones in this table, taken by TCRdb from immuneACCESS, are in-frame only. Not every clone is retained; where verified, under half of the shortfall comes from an unresolved V gene, and the cause of the rest is unknown. Clonal size and the V and J genes are those of that table, whereas D and trimming came from the DNA. Within this sample are about 110,000 clones, with roughly nine tenths of them counted one time only. The top ten clones comprise under 2% of the sample.

With respect to this clone: Its recognized antigen is unknown. Base qualities are not at hand, and no much larger clone is one base apart.

Separate from the approximately 690-subject first cohort, the validation cohort of over 90 subjects was the group to which the donors belonged. The sequence was obtained from a woman between 18 and 30 years old in good health and CMV-seronegative. The chain is made from TRBV18 and TRBJ1-2; the D segment could be TRBD1, given 5 matching bases. Sample: PBMCs. CDR3 sequence: CASSPRAGSRSSYTF. The DNA sequence is as follows: TGTGCCAGCTCACCACGAGCAGGGTCGAGGTCGAGCTACACCTTC.